Below are 11 T cell receptor beta chains sequenced from a single sample in a study of OX40 agonist ivuxolimab in advanced cancers. Here immunoSEQ multiplex PCR was the method, and the copy in TCRdb shows in-frame clones only, minus some. This sample yields about 52,000 clones, of which 80% to 90% are seen a single time; around 15% belongs to the top ten. Material: CD4+ or CD8+ T cells sorted from blood, obtained in a trial of the OX40 agonist ivuxolimab. The receptors derive from an adult with an advanced solid tumor such as melanoma, head and neck, liver or kidney cancer.

J is TRBJ2-7 and V is TRBV6-5, with 9 bases lining up with TRBD1. CDR3 length: 14 amino acids. Unmatched junction bases numbered 3, after V lost 2 bases and J lost 4 bases. The germline V gene encodes CDR1 MNHEY and CDR2 SVGAGI. The CDR3 spells CASSYGTGTYEQYF. In DNA form, the CDR3 reads TGTGCCAGCAGTTACGGGACAGGGACGTACGAGCAGTACTTC.

The V gene is TRBV25-1, the J gene TRBJ2-2, with D possibly matching TRBD2 (5 bases). The V end was cut by 8 bases, the J end by 2 bases, with 12 bases between. The germline V gene encodes CDR1 MGHDK and CDR2 SYGVNS. The CDR3 loop spans 14 amino acids. This CDR3 reads CASYQPGNTGELFF. The CDR3 DNA follows: TGTGCCAGCTACCAGCCGGGAAACACCGGGGAGCTGTTTTTT.

CDR3 bases: TGCGCCAGCAGCCAAGACTCCACTAATGAAAAACTGTTTTTT. As protein: CASSQDSTNEKLFF. The V gene is TRBV4-3, the J gene TRBJ1-4; D gene uncertain. This CDR3 has 14 residues. V lost 0 bases and J lost 2, with 4 bases in between. Germline V lookup: CDR1 LGHNA, CDR2 YSLEER.

The chain recombines TRBV30 with TRBJ1-1, with 8 bases that match TRBD1. This CDR3 spans 13 amino acids. The V gene's germline CDR1 is GTSNPN and CDR2 SVGIG (reference sequence). V dropped 4 bases and J dropped 7; count of bases not matched to a gene: 8. The DNA for the CDR3 is TGTGCCTGGACCAGGGGGGGGACAGGTGAAGCTTTCTTT. It yields the protein CAWTRGGTGEAFF.

V gene TRBV6-5 combines with J gene TRBJ2-2, with D possibly TRBD2 on 6 matching bases. This CDR3 comprises 13 residues. V was cut by 2 bases and J by 5 bases, with 6 bases left in between. CDR1 and CDR2 from the germline V gene are MNHEY and SVGAGI. This CDR3 reads CASSYAGTGELFF. CDR3 nucleotide sequence: TGTGCCAGCAGTTACGCGGGGACCGGGGAGCTGTTTTTT.

The chain combines TRBV5-1 with TRBJ1-1; 7 bases are a match to TRBD1. The length of the CDR3 is 15 residues. Germline CDR1 is SGHRS and CDR2 is YFSETQ. Losses at the gene ends were 0 bases for V and 1 base for J; bases not matched to a gene: 3. CDR3 coding DNA: TGCGCCAGCAGCTTGGACGGGGACAGGAACACTGAAGCTTTCTTT. It is translated as CASSLDGDRNTEAFF.

Within the sample, this clone is medium-sized (0.01 to 0.1%). The chain couples TRBV7-9 to TRBJ1-1; D remains ambiguous. The V end lost 10 bases, the J end lost 2 bases, and 11 bases lay between the germline ends. This CDR3 region has 12 residues. The germline gives CDR1 SEHNR, CDR2 FQNEAQ (reference sequence). The DNA for the CDR3 is TGTGCCACCGGCCAGACTAACACTGAAGCTTTCTTT. Amino acid sequence: CATGQTNTEAFF.

The chain links TRBV13 to TRBJ1-1; 10 positions agree with TRBD1. CDR3 length: 18 amino acids. The germline V gene encodes CDR1 PRHDT and CDR2 FYEKMQ (reference sequence). J lost 8 bases, V lost 5 bases, and 20 bases had no gene match. For the CDR3, the DNA is TGTGCCAGCAGCCCACTAGGGGGACAGGGGACTTTGGAATCCGAAGCTTTCTTT. Its protein is CASSPLGGQGTLESEAFF.

The V and J genes are TRBV19 and TRBJ2-3; D remains ambiguous. The J call may be in error: the DNA end matches TRBJ1-5 better. The germline V gene has CDR1 LNHDA and CDR2 SQIVND (reference sequence). The CDR3 contains 15 residues. The CDR3 loop reads CASSRLAGSTDTQHF. The CDR3 DNA follows: TGTGCCAGTAGCCGACTAGCGGGGAGCACAGATACGCAGCATTTT.

This chain uses TRBV4-2 with TRBJ1-6, with 7 bases lining up with TRBD1. The CDR3 totals 16 residues. The J segment lost 5 bases and the V segment lost 0 bases, leaving 4 bases of the junction unmatched. Germline values: CDR1 LGHNA, CDR2 YNFKEQ. CDR3 in amino acids: CASSQDLGQDNSPLHF. CDR3 in DNA: TGTGCCAGCAGCCAAGATCTAGGACAGGATAATTCACCCCTCCACTTT.

The chain recombines TRBV7-9 with TRBJ2-2; D remains unclear. V was trimmed by 1 base and J by 6 bases, leaving 12 bases between them. Germline-derived CDR1 and CDR2 are SEHNR and FQNEAQ (reference sequence). The CDR3 contains 15 residues. The CDR3 coding sequence is TGTGCCAGCAGCTTAGGCCGGGCCACCCCCGGGGAGCTGTTTTTT. This translates into CASSLGRATPGELFF.